These T cell receptor beta chains were read from a single sample in a study of T cells in Graves' hyperthyroidism and ophthalmopathy. One entry per CDR3 protein, called by TCRdb with MiXCR from the multiplex PCR reads. Of some 760,000 distinct CDR3 sequences listed, 13% to 15% are singletons. The specimen was blood. The receptors originated from a woman aged 18-29 years with Graves' hyperthyroidism. Each CDR3 is given with its conserved first and last residue. Fields, in order: J gene, D gene, clone size, V gene, CDR3 DNA, CDR3 protein. A D gene is named only where the DNA matches it firmly. Clone sizes are given selectively: once, few, many, or a class where the clone is expanded.

J: TRBJ1-4
D: NA
size: few
V: TRBV5-6
DNA: TGTGCCAGCAGCTTGGAGCCGGGACGGGGAAATGAAAAACTGTTTTTT
CDR3: CASSLEPGRGNEKLFF

J: TRBJ2-5
D: NA
size: NA
V: TRBV7-9
DNA: TGTGCCAGCAGATCTACAGGGGGGGTACAAGAGACCCAGTACTTC
CDR3: CASRSTGGVQETQYF

J: TRBJ2-1
D: TRBD1
size: few
V: TRBV27
DNA: TGTGCCAGCAGCCCCATTGGGGAGACAGGGGTTTACAATGAGCAGTTCTTC
CDR3: CASSPIGETGVYNEQFF

J: TRBJ2-7
D: TRBD2
size: few
V: TRBV27
DNA: TGTGCCAGCAGATCCTCCAAGACTAGCCGGGAGTACGAGCAGTACTTC
CDR3: CASRSSKTSREYEQYF

J: TRBJ2-1
D: TRBD2
size: many
V: TRBV3-1
DNA: TGTGCCAGCAGCCACCTGACTAGCGGGCACAATGAGCAGTTCTTC
CDR3: CASSHLTSGHNEQFF

J: TRBJ2-7
D: NA
size: many
V: TRBV7-9
DNA: TGTGCCAGCAGCTTAGTAGGCGGCCCCGAGGAGCAGTACTTC
CDR3: CASSLVGGPEEQYF

J: TRBJ2-5
D: NA
size: many
V: TRBV7-9
DNA: TGTGCCAGCAGCCGAGAGTCGGGGGAGACCCAGTACTTC
CDR3: CASSRESGETQYF

J: TRBJ1-1
D: TRBD1
size: few
V: TRBV5-1
DNA: TGCGCCAGCAGCTTGGAAGTAGGACAGGGCTTAAGCACTGAAGCTTTCTTT
CDR3: CASSLEVGQGLSTEAFF

J: TRBJ2-3
D: NA
size: many
V: TRBV5-1
DNA: TGCGCCAGCCATGAGTCAGGGGACCCAGATACGCAGTATTTT
CDR3: CASHESGDPDTQYF

J: TRBJ1-2
D: TRBD1
size: NA
V: TRBV9
DNA: TGTGCCAGCAGCGTAGCCCTCGAAGGGGGCGACTATGGCTACACCTTC
CDR3: CASSVALEGGDYGYTF

J: TRBJ2-7
D: NA
size: NA
V: TRBV5-1
DNA: TGCGCCAGCAGCTCCAATGCCCTCTCCTACGAGCAGTACTTC
CDR3: CASSSNALSYEQYF

J: TRBJ2-3
D: NA
size: NA
V: TRBV5-4
DNA: TGTGCCAGCAGCTTAGGCGGATTAAGGGGAGATACGCAGTATTTT
CDR3: CASSLGGLRGDTQYF

J: TRBJ2-6
D: NA
size: NA
V: TRBV4-3
DNA: TGCGCCAGCAGCCAGTCAGGGACTGGGGCCAACGTCCTGACTTTC
CDR3: CASSQSGTGANVLTF

J: TRBJ1-1
D: NA
size: many
V: TRBV12-3/TRBV12-4
DNA: TGTGCCAGCAGTTTAGGAGCAGGAGGCACTGAAGCTTTCTTT
CDR3: CASSLGAGGTEAFF

J: TRBJ1-2
D: TRBD1
size: many
V: TRBV30
DNA: TGTGCCTGGGTTTCCGTCGGAACAGGGGAATTCGGCGGCTACACCTTC
CDR3: CAWVSVGTGEFGGYTF

J: TRBJ2-1
D: NA
size: many
V: TRBV2
DNA: TGTGCCAGCAGCCCCCCCTGGGACAATGAGCAGTTCTTC
CDR3: CASSPPWDNEQFF

J: TRBJ1-5
D: NA
size: NA
V: TRBV4-3
DNA: TGCGCCAGCAGCCAAGAGTATCCGGGTAATCAGCCCCAGCATTTT
CDR3: CASSQEYPGNQPQHF

J: TRBJ2-5
D: NA
size: many
V: TRBV2
DNA: TGTGCCAGCAGTGAAGTCATACAGGGAACGGCGGAGACCCAGTACTTC
CDR3: CASSEVIQGTAETQYF

J: TRBJ2-1
D: TRBD2
size: few
V: TRBV7-9
DNA: TGTGCCAGCAGCGGAATCAAAGGGACTAGCGGTTACAATGAGCAGTTCTTC
CDR3: CASSGIKGTSGYNEQFF

J: TRBJ2-7
D: NA
size: NA
V: TRBV20-1
DNA: TGCAGTGCTCCCTTCACGATAGGGGGGGAGCAGTACTTC
CDR3: CSAPFTIGGEQYF

J: TRBJ2-3
D: NA
size: many
V: TRBV6-1
DNA: TGTGCCAGCACTCGATTATCCCCGACAGATACGCAGTATTTT
CDR3: CASTRLSPTDTQYF

J: TRBJ1-1
D: NA
size: few
V: TRBV19
DNA: TGTGCCAGTAGCTCTCCTCCGGGACGGTGGAGGACTGAAGCTTTCTTT
CDR3: CASSSPPGRWRTEAFF

J: TRBJ2-5
D: TRBD2
size: NA
V: TRBV27
DNA: TGTGCCAGCAGCCAAGACCTAGCGGGAGGGGGGGAGACCCAGTACTTC
CDR3: CASSQDLAGGGETQYF

J: TRBJ2-1
D: TRBD2
size: NA
V: TRBV5-1
DNA: TGCGCCAGCAGCTTGGATCTAGCGGGAGGGCCTGCCAATGAGCAGTTCTTC
CDR3: CASSLDLAGGPANEQFF

J: TRBJ2-2
D: NA
size: few
V: TRBV15
DNA: TGTGCCACCAGCAGAGATTTAGCGGACGGGGAGCTGTTTTTT
CDR3: CATSRDLADGELFF

J: TRBJ2-3
D: TRBD2
size: NA
V: TRBV6-1
DNA: TGTGCCAGCAGTTGGACTAGCGGGATAACCACAGATACGCAGTATTTT
CDR3: CASSWTSGITTDTQYF

J: TRBJ1-1
D: TRBD1
size: many
V: TRBV29-1
DNA: TGCAGCGTTGAAGGGGACAGGGTCAACACTGAAGCTTTCTTT
CDR3: CSVEGDRVNTEAFF

J: TRBJ2-7
D: NA
size: many
V: TRBV18
DNA: TGTGCCAGCTCACCATCCGGCTTCAACTACGAGCAGTACTTC
CDR3: CASSPSGFNYEQYF

J: TRBJ1-1
D: NA
size: NA
V: TRBV20-1
DNA: TGCAGTGCTAGAGATTCGGGGCGGGGAGGAACTGAAGCTTTCTTT
CDR3: CSARDSGRGGTEAFF

J: TRBJ2-4
D: NA
size: few
V: TRBV3-1
DNA: TGTGCCAGCAGCCTCGACATTTCGGGCCAAAACATTCAGTACTTC
CDR3: CASSLDISGQNIQYF

J: TRBJ2-2
D: NA
size: many
V: TRBV28
DNA: TGTGCCAGCCTAGAGGCAGGGATGAACACCGGGGAGCTGTTTTTT
CDR3: CASLEAGMNTGELFF

J: TRBJ2-3
D: NA
size: many
V: TRBV11-2
DNA: TGTGCCAGCAGCTTTATCGCCTACACAGATACGCAGTATTTT
CDR3: CASSFIAYTDTQYF